This paragraph covers one TCR beta chain sequence. Every one of the donors was a healthy Caucasian. This record comes from a study of identical twins. The CDR3 covers 13 residues. Germline assignment: CDR1 SGHRS and CDR2 YFSETQ. Trimming took 5 bases from V and 0 from J, leaving 8 bases between them. A universal primer binding site was introduced by template switching. The final cDNA contained unique molecular identifiers. TCRdb used MiXCR to reprocess the 5' RACE reads, holding one entry per CDR3 protein. The table lists around 960,000 distinct CDR3 sequences, roughly an eighth of them singletons. The data also belong to a second study, concerning yellow fever vaccine responses in identical twins. This second study says: Twins reportedly showed a vaccine T cell response that seemed partly convergent and partly personalized.

The specimen was PBMCs. The sequence was collected from a woman aged 18-29 years in good health. The chain couples TRBV5-1 to TRBJ1-1; no reliable D call. CDR3 in DNA: TGCGCCAGCAGACTTGCAGTGAACACTGAAGCTTTCTTT. It translates to CASRLAVNTEAFF.